There are many counts of the clone carrying this T cell receptor beta chain. The antigen remains unidentified. J lost 3 bases, V lost 5 bases, and 4 bases had no gene match. The CDR3 runs 15 residues. The germline CDR1 and CDR2 sequences are LGHNA and YSLEER. TCRdb fed the 5' RACE reads into MiXCR, producing one record per CDR3 protein. The sample lists some 30,000 distinct CDR3 sequences; around 4.6% were seen once. This entry belongs to a study of early T cells in non-severe SARS-CoV-2 infection. Across the whole study: Investigators sequenced bulk RNA drawn from unsorted whole blood, and chains remained unpaired.

Study results and limitations: VDJdb matching favored anti-spike CD8 responses, missing private and CD4 specificities.

Sequencing was done on a sample of whole blood. V usage is TRBV4-3 and J usage is TRBJ2-5, with TRBD1 matching 12 bases. This sequence was found in an adult who was a healthcare worker with PCR-confirmed SARS-CoV-2 infection or an uninfected control (not recorded which). CDR3 DNA sequence: TGCGCCAGCAGCTCCGGGACAGGGGGCGAAGAGACCCAGTACTTC. Amino acids: CASSSGTGGEETQYF.